This T cell receptor (beta chain) was identified during a study of cytotoxic CD8 clonotypes in ibrutinib-treated CLL. Across the whole study: Of a cohort that held about a dozen relapsed/refractory and some 14 treatment-naive patients, about 18 were IGHV unmutated.

V lost 0 bases and J lost 3, with 14 bases in between. This CDR3 has 17 amino acids. Germline V lookup: CDR1 SEHNR, CDR2 FQNEAQ (reference sequence). Generated by immunoSEQ multiplex PCR, the TCRdb table keeps only in-frame clones and is missing some. This sample has 55,000 to 85,000 clones, with 90% found just once. Regarding this clone: The antigen is undetermined.

Study-level results: Starting clonality was above that of age-matched healthy donors and tracked circulating CD8+ T-cell counts.

The source of this sequence is a human donor with chronic lymphocytic leukemia. The chain joins TRBV7-9 to TRBJ1-4, with D possibly being TRBD1 (6 bases). Specimen: PBMCs, collected after 12 months of ibrutinib treatment. CDR3 protein: CASSLARGGVANEKLFF. The CDR3 nucleotides are TGTGCCAGCAGCTTAGCGCGTGGGGGCGTAGCTAATGAAAAACTGTTTTTT.